Sequencing of this T cell receptor (beta chain) was carried out in a study of CXCR3-negative and CXCR3-positive naive CD8 T cells (dated by TCRdb to the late 2010s). Background for the entire study: In total, 130 million to 150 million TRB reads were obtained, which works out to roughly 1.5 +/- 0.3 million reads per library. Diversity and physicochemical repertoire analyses were performed on about a dozen donors pooled from two independent experiments. The TRBV-TRBJ cluster analysis covered naive subsets from 5 donors and memory cells from 3 donors.

The listed sequencing device is NextSeq 550. The Human TCR Profiling Kit (MiLaboratory) was used to make UMI-labeled 5' RACE TRB cDNA libraries. The full amount of extracted RNA was used for cDNA synthesis, and the full amount of resulting cDNA was used for PCR amplification. The libraries were made side by side, with each library going through the same number of PCR cycles. For the original study's pipeline: With a minimum of two reads required per UMI, MIGEC and MiXCR pulled out about 50,000 +/- 10,000 unique UMI-labeled TRB cDNA molecules from each library. Each library averaged about 37,000 +/- 9,700 functional in-frame TRB CDR3 nucleotide clonotypes without stop codons. After each sample was downsampled to 5000 UMI-labeled TRB molecules, VDJtools was used to calculate diversity metrics such as normalized Shannon-Wiener and Chao1. For the central five CDR3 residues, VDJtools calculated physicochemical properties weighted by clonotype size, namely interaction energy, strength, volume and Kidera factor 4. Following TCRdb reprocessing, every CDR3 protein sequence forms one entry, and DNA is not provided. For this entry, the V and J calls and clone size follow TCRdb and not the study's own pipeline. The sample's records list roughly 93,000 distinct CDR3 sequences. About 1% of the sample belongs to the ten largest clones.

Each CD8+ T cell subset was flow-sorted in triplicate, and around 300,000 cells per subset were placed directly into RLT lysis buffer. To exclude memory contaminants, naive CD8+ T cells were stringently defined as CD45RO-CCR7+CD27+CD95-. Peripheral blood mononuclear cells were isolated from buffy coats by standard density gradient centrifugation. Naive CXCR3-negative and CXCR3-positive CD8+ T cells were flow-sorted using a FACSAria III. Total RNA was extracted from sorted cells using an RNeasy Mini Kit. The study at large found these results: Comparably high repertoire diversity was found in both naive subsets, whereas much lower repertoire diversity was found in memory CD8+ T cells. Freshly isolated PBMCs were used for most assays because CXCR3 expression went down partially after cryopreservation. Similar TRBV-TRBJ usage was shown by naive CXCR3-negative and CXCR3-positive cells from the same donor, whereas distinct patterns were shown by memory cells. Because surface CD5, which is linked to self-reactivity in mice, was comparable between the naive subsets, TCR interaction strength was also inferred from TRB CDR3 physicochemical properties. TRB CDR3s from CXCR3-positive naive cells showed higher hydrophobicity (lower Kidera factor 4), lower energy, and higher strength and volume indices than CXCR3-negative naive cells.

On this clonotype itself: This receptor's antigen is unknown.

As encoded in the germline V gene (reference sequence), CDR1 is SEHNR while CDR2 is FQNEAQ. The CDR3 runs 14 residues from the cysteine to the phenylalanine. This entry has no DNA. The sequence came from a human donor in good health. Some clones in this sample may be carry-over from other donors' samples. Material for sequencing was naive CXCR3+ CD8+ T cells from blood. This sample's cell subset or site label indicates: CD45RO-CCR7+CD27+CD95- naive CD8+ T cells expressing CXCR3 (TNR3+). This chain is built from TRBV7-9 and TRBJ2-5; TCRdb picks TRBD1, but there is no DNA to check that call. The CDR3 has the sequence CASSSDLGRETQYF.